A single sample is the source of the 24 T cell receptor beta chains below, sequenced in a study of T cells in tuberculosis. Profiling relied on immunoSEQ multiplex PCR, and the TCRdb table lists in-frame clones only, not all of them. The sample records about 58,000 clones, over 75% being singletons. Sorting used thawed, overnight-rested PBMC stained with anti-CD3, a viability dye and GMM-loaded CD1B tetramer. C32 glucose monomycolate from Rhodococcus equi was loaded onto the CD1B tetramers. Sequenced material: CD1b-GMM tetramer-negative cells sorted from PBMCs. The receptors stem from an adult woman with latent tuberculosis.

The sample holds one count of this clone. In DNA form, the CDR3 reads TGTGCCAGCAGCGTCCTAGCGAACACCGGGGAGCTGTTTTTT. It codes for CASSVLANTGELFF. J is TRBJ2-2 and V is TRBV9; no definite D call. CDR3 length: 14 amino acids. V shed 2 bases and J shed 0 bases, with 5 bases lying between them. CDR1 and CDR2 (germline): SGDLS, YYNGEE.

The rearrangement joins TRBV29-1 to TRBJ2-1; TRBD2 matches 9 bases. From germline, CDR1 is SQVTM and CDR2 ANQGSEA. With 6 bases clipped from V and 3 bases from J, the junction kept 12 bases outside the gene matches. There are 16 residues in the CDR3. This CDR3 reads CSVVAGEGPNYNEQFF. The CDR3 nucleotides are TGCAGCGTGGTAGCGGGGGAGGGCCCTAACTACAATGAGCAGTTCTTC.

The J gene is TRBJ2-1, the V gene TRBV7-9; possible D gene TRBD1, 6 bases. CDR1 and CDR2 from the germline V gene are SEHNR and FQNEAQ (reference sequence). The CDR3 extends over 14 amino acids. V lost 4 bases and J lost 8, with 15 bases in between. In DNA, the CDR3 is TGTGCCAGCAGCTATCAGGGGCGATATGATGAGCAGTTCTTC. It encodes CASSYQGRYDEQFF. Using reference TRBV7-9 and TRBJ2-1 for the parts outside the CDR3, the full variable domain is DTGVSQNPRHKITKRGQNVTFRCDPISEHNRLYWYRQTLGQGPEFLTYFQNEAQLEKSRLLSDRFSAERPKGSFSTLEIQRTEQGDSAMYLCASSYQGRYDEQFFGPGTRLTVL.

V gene TRBV7-3 combines with J gene TRBJ2-4, with 10 positions matching TRBD2. This CDR3 comprises 15 residues. Germline CDR1 reads SGHTA; CDR2 reads FQGTGA. V shed 5 bases and J 8 bases; nucleotides not matched to a gene: 9. The CDR3 sequence: CASSPSPLAGDIQYF. DNA for the CDR3: TGTGCCAGCAGCCCGTCACCCCTAGCGGGGGACATTCAGTACTTC.

The chain employs TRBV18 and TRBJ2-3, with 7 bases that match TRBD2. CDR3 size: 12 residues. The V and J ends lost 3 bases and 14 bases, in that order; junction bases with no gene match: 8. Germline V gene data show CDR1 as KGHSH and CDR2 as LQKENI. CDR3 bases: TGTGCCAGCTCACCTCGCGGGGGTGCGTCGTATTTT. Its protein is CASSPRGGASYF.

This chain links TRBV7-9 with TRBJ1-1; D gene uncertain. Germline values: CDR1 SEHNR, CDR2 FQNEAQ (reference sequence). This CDR3 is 12 amino acids long. V lost 5 bases to trimming and J lost 4 bases, with 8 bases between them. The CDR3 sequence: CASSPRSTEAFF. Written as DNA, the CDR3 is TGTGCCAGCAGCCCCCGGAGCACTGAAGCTTTCTTT.

This chain uses TRBV30 with TRBJ1-4; no reliable D call. Per the germline V gene, CDR1 is GTSNPN and CDR2 is SVGIG (reference sequence). There are 13 residues in the CDR3. V gave up 0 bases and J gave up 7 bases, with 9 bases separating them. The CDR3 reads CAWSVYSVEKLFF. DNA for the CDR3: TGTGCCTGGAGTGTATATTCCGTTGAAAAACTGTTTTTT.

This clone was recorded once. J is TRBJ1-5 and V is TRBV4-1; D is unclear. The germline V and J ends were trimmed by 6 bases and 3 bases, with 9 bases remaining between them. The CDR3 has 13 residues. Germline V gene lookup returns CDR1 MGHRA and CDR2 YSYEKL. The CDR3 loop is CASREGYNQPQHF. The DNA of the CDR3 is TGCGCCAGCAGGGAGGGATACAATCAGCCCCAGCATTTT.

Only one count was recorded for this clone. The chain combines TRBV29-1 with TRBJ1-1; D is perhaps TRBD1 (6 bases). Germline loops: CDR1 SQVTM, CDR2 ANQGSEA. This CDR3 is 17 amino acids long. With 3 bases removed from V and 1 base from J, the gap between germline ends came to 21 bases. Here the CDR3 reads CSVESGGYFLENTEAFF. CDR3 in DNA: TGCAGCGTTGAGTCGGGGGGCTACTTCCTGGAGAACACTGAAGCTTTCTTT.

The V gene is TRBV11-2, the J gene TRBJ2-5; D might be TRBD1 (5 bases). This CDR3 contains 14 residues. Germline values: CDR1 SGHAT, CDR2 FQNNGV. V was pared by 1 base and J by 1 base, with 7 bases between. This CDR3 reads CASSLVGAQETQYF. The CDR3 region has the DNA TGTGCCAGCAGCTTAGTAGGGGCCCAAGAGACCCAGTACTTC.

The rearrangement uses TRBV18 and TRBJ1-5; no definite D call. This CDR3 spans 13 amino acids. Germline V gives CDR1 KGHSH, CDR2 LQKENI. The V end was cut by 4 bases, the J end by 10 bases, with 14 bases between. The CDR3 is CASSREVAGPQHF. In DNA, the CDR3 is TGTGCCAGCTCACGGGAGGTTGCGGGACCCCAGCATTTT.

V is TRBV5-6 and J is TRBJ2-6; the D gene is possibly TRBD2 (6 bases). The CDR3 runs 19 residues. Germline CDR1 reads SGHDT; CDR2 reads YYEEEE. Trimming pared 7 bases from V and 0 bases from J, leaving 23 bases between. The CDR3 spells CASSRFGRFVLSGANVLTF. The CDR3 nucleotides read TGTGCCAGCTCACGGTTTGGGAGGTTTGTCCTCTCTGGGGCCAACGTCCTGACTTTC.

The chain has TRBV11-2 and TRBJ2-7, with D possibly being TRBD2 (5 bases). CDR1 SGHAT and CDR2 FQNNGV come from the germline V gene. Trimming took 0 bases from V and 4 from J, leaving 10 bases between them. The length of the CDR3 is 14 residues. The CDR3 protein is CASSLDVLAYEQYF. CDR3 sequence (DNA): TGTGCCAGCAGCTTAGATGTGCTAGCATACGAGCAGTACTTC.

V and J are TRBV7-2 and TRBJ2-2; 8 nucleotides align to TRBD2. CDR1 is SGHTA and CDR2 is FQGNSA in the germline V gene. This CDR3 comprises 15 residues. V lost 1 base and J lost 7; bases outside the gene matches: 5. In DNA, the CDR3 is TGTGCCAGCAGCTTAGTGGCGGGGGGCATCGGGGAGCTGTTTTTT. Amino acids: CASSLVAGGIGELFF.

The chain joins TRBV19 to TRBJ2-7; perhaps TRBD2 as D (7 bases). CDR3 length equals 14 residues. Per germline, CDR1 LNHDA and CDR2 SQIVND (reference sequence). Trimming pared 1 base from V and 5 bases from J, leaving 12 bases between. CDR3: CASSIVPGGHEQYF. In DNA, the CDR3 is TGTGCCAGTAGTATAGTGCCGGGGGGCCACGAGCAGTACTTC.

V gene TRBV4-3 combines with J gene TRBJ1-2; unclear D gene. The CDR3 runs to 15 residues. V lost 0 bases and J 4 bases, leaving 12 bases between the germline ends. Germline CDR1 LGHNA, CDR2 YSLEER. The DNA for the CDR3 is TGCGCCAGCAGCCAAGAATCCTACTCCGCCTATGGCTACACCTTC. This codes for CASSQESYSAYGYTF.

The chain uses TRBV5-6 and TRBJ2-1; 9 nucleotides line up with TRBD1. This CDR3 has 15 amino acids. In germline, CDR1 is SGHDT, CDR2 YYEEEE. Trimming removed 4 bases from V and 2 bases from J; junction bases left unmatched: 4. DNA for the CDR3: TGTGCCAGCAGCCCGGGACAGGGACCCTACAATGAGCAGTTCTTC. Protein: CASSPGQGPYNEQFF.

This sequence joins TRBV6-6 and TRBJ2-7, with D possibly being TRBD1 (6 bases). V shed 6 bases and J shed 6 bases, with 21 bases lying between them. CDR1 and CDR2 from the germline V gene are MNHNY and SVGAGI (reference sequence). CDR3 length: 15 residues. CDR3 DNA sequence: TGTGCCAGCAGCGGAGACAGGTATAGCCTTGGCGAGCAGTACTTC. It yields the protein CASSGDRYSLGEQYF.

The chain links TRBV11-2 to TRBJ2-7, with a tentative D call TRBD1 (6 bases). The CDR3 contains 18 residues. CDR1 and CDR2 (germline): SGHAT, FQNNGV. The V and J ends lost 5 bases and 0 bases respectively, with 23 bases between them. The CDR3 is CASSLAGVWTASSYEQYF. The DNA of the CDR3 is TGTGCCAGCAGCCTCGCCGGGGTGTGGACAGCTAGCTCCTACGAGCAGTACTTC.

The rearrangement links TRBV7-2 to TRBJ1-1, with 9 bases that match TRBD1. This CDR3 has 14 amino acids. V lost 6 bases and J lost 3; bases outside the gene matches: 5. Germline CDR1 SGHTA, CDR2 FQGNSA. The CDR3 loop is CASRFTGGHTEAFF. CDR3 nucleotide sequence: TGTGCCAGCAGGTTTACAGGGGGCCACACTGAAGCTTTCTTT.

This sequence joins TRBV9 and TRBJ1-3; D is perhaps TRBD1 (5 bases). The CDR3 runs to 15 residues. V was cut by 3 bases and J by 0 bases, with 10 bases left in between. CDR1 and CDR2 from the germline V gene are SGDLS and YYNGEE. The CDR3: CASSEGHHSGNTIYF. The DNA for the CDR3 is TGTGCCAGCAGCGAAGGACACCACTCTGGAAACACCATATATTTT.

The chain is built from TRBV7-3 and TRBJ2-1, with 14 bases matching TRBD2. J gave up 4 bases and V 5 bases, and 7 bases lay outside the gene matches. The germline CDR1 and CDR2 sequences are SGHTA and FQGTGA. The CDR3 loop spans 17 amino acids. CDR3 nucleotides: TGTGCCAGCAGCATCGGACTAGCGGGGGGCGTTTACAATGAGCAGTTCTTC. Residues: CASSIGLAGGVYNEQFF.

The V and J genes are TRBV7-3 and TRBJ1-2, with 9 bases aligning to TRBD1. Germline-derived CDR1 and CDR2 are SGHTA and FQGTGA. This CDR3 spans 14 amino acids. V lost 5 bases and J lost 3; bases outside the gene matches: 4. The CDR3 loop reads CASSPRTGDYGYTF. In nucleotides, the CDR3 is TGTGCCAGCAGCCCCAGGACAGGGGACTATGGCTACACCTTC.

This clone occurred a few times. V and J are TRBV5-5 and TRBJ1-2; D not certain. V was clipped by 0 bases and J by 2 bases, with 5 bases between them. Germline lookup yields CDR1 SGHKS and CDR2 YYEKEE (reference sequence). This CDR3 comprises 13 residues. For the CDR3, the DNA is TGTGCCAGCAGCTTGGATAGAAACTATGGCTACACCTTC. Its protein product is CASSLDRNYGYTF.